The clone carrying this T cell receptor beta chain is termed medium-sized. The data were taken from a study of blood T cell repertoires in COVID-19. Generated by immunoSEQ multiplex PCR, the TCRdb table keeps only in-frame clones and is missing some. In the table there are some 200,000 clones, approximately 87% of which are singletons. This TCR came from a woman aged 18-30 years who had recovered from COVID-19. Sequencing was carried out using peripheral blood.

The DNA for the CDR3 is TGCGCCAGCAGCCAAGAAGCCGTCCAGGGGAGCACCGGGGAGCTGTTTTTT. As protein: CASSQEAVQGSTGELFF. The rearrangement uses TRBV4-1 and TRBJ2-2, with a possible D match to TRBD1 (6 bases). The CDR3 runs to 17 residues. Trimming took 0 bases from V and 4 from J, leaving 15 bases between them. CDR1 is MGHRA, CDR2 YSYEKL, per germline.